The 27 T cell receptor beta chains below were found in one sample sequenced in a study of T cells in Graves' hyperthyroidism and ophthalmopathy. The investigators amplified TCR beta CDR3 regions from RNA transcripts. The HTBI primer set served for first-round RT-PCR of the TCR CDR3. TCRdb used MiXCR to reprocess the multiplex PCR reads, holding one entry per CDR3 protein. The sample lists 300,000 to 400,000 distinct CDR3 sequences, roughly 20% seen once, with 35% to 50% in the top ten. The sample taken for sequencing was blood. These receptors all come from a man between 18 and 35 years old with Graves' ophthalmopathy.

This clonotype has at least ten counts. V gene TRBV7-9 combines with J gene TRBJ2-7, with 8 nucleotides matching TRBD1. The CDR3 consists of 15 residues. Unmatched junction bases numbered 6, after V lost 5 bases and J lost 0 bases. Looked up from germline, CDR1 is SEHNR and CDR2 is FQNEAQ (reference sequence). The CDR3 is CASSQLGQDSYEQYF. The CDR3, as DNA: TGTGCCAGCAGCCAACTGGGACAGGACTCCTACGAGCAGTACTTC. Drawing the rest from reference TRBV7-9 and TRBJ2-7, the complete variable domain is DTGVSQNPRHKITKRGQNVTFRCDPISEHNRLYWYRQTLGQGPEFLTYFQNEAQLEKSRLLSDRFSAERPKGSFSTLEIQRTEQGDSAMYLCASSQLGQDSYEQYFGPGTRLTVT.

A few counts support this clonotype. The chain has TRBV20-1 and TRBJ1-2; maybe TRBD1 (5 bases). CDR1 is DFQATT, CDR2 SNEGSKA, per germline (reference sequence). There are 13 residues in the CDR3. V was pared by 6 bases and J by 3 bases, with 14 bases between. This CDR3 reads CSAWDPRDYGYTF. CDR3 coding DNA: TGCAGTGCCTGGGACCCGAGGGACTATGGCTACACCTTC.

Many counts were recorded for this clonotype. The chain combines TRBV7-9 with TRBJ1-1; D possibly corresponds to TRBD1 (5 bases). Germline V gives CDR1 SEHNR, CDR2 FQNEAQ (reference sequence). Trimming cost V 5 bases and J 4 bases, with 17 bases left between them. This CDR3 is built from 15 residues. CDR3 DNA sequence: TGTGCCAGCAGCAGCCGCCGGGACTGGGGCACTGAAGCTTTCTTT. Translation gives CASSSRRDWGTEAFF. Full variable domain (outside the CDR3, taken from reference TRBV7-9 and TRBJ1-1): DTGVSQNPRHKITKRGQNVTFRCDPISEHNRLYWYRQTLGQGPEFLTYFQNEAQLEKSRLLSDRFSAERPKGSFSTLEIQRTEQGDSAMYLCASSSRRDWGTEAFFGQGTRLTVV.

V usage is TRBV20-1 and J usage is TRBJ2-3; 13 positions agree with TRBD2. The germline gives CDR1 DFQATT, CDR2 SNEGSKA (reference sequence). V lost 5 bases, J lost 2 bases, and 4 bases stayed unmatched. The CDR3 runs to 15 residues. The CDR3 coding sequence is TGCAGTGCTGCCGGGACTAGCGGGAACACAGATACGCAGTATTTT. It is translated as CSAAGTSGNTDTQYF.

This clonotype was detected many times. The chain employs TRBV3-1 and TRBJ1-4; 9 nucleotides agree with TRBD1. Trimming removed 3 bases from V and 8 bases from J; junction bases left unmatched: 7. The CDR3 totals 15 residues. CDR1 and CDR2 from the germline V gene are LGHDT and YNNKEL (reference sequence). DNA of the CDR3: TGTGCCAGCAGCCATAACAGGGACAGGGTCGAAAAACTGTTTTTT. Translation gives CASSHNRDRVEKLFF.

A few counts support this clonotype. The DNA of the CDR3 is TGTGCCAGCAGTGAATTCTGGAGGGCTTATGAGACCCAGTACTTC. This encodes CASSEFWRAYETQYF. The chain recombines TRBV6-1 with TRBJ2-5; a possible D gene is TRBD2 (6 bases). The CDR3 runs 15 residues. The germline V gene encodes CDR1 MNHNS and CDR2 SASEGT. V was clipped by 2 bases and J by 5 bases, with 15 bases between them.

The CDR3 loop is CASTYGVSGNTIYF. The CDR3 bases are TGTGCCAGCACCTACGGGGTCTCTGGAAACACCATATATTTT. The V call is TRBV6-1, the J call TRBJ1-3; D gene uncertain. Trimming stripped 7 bases from V and 0 bases from J, with 10 bases between. Germline CDR1 MNHNS, CDR2 SASEGT. This CDR3 has 14 amino acids.

This clonotype was found many times. The rearrangement uses TRBV3-1 and TRBJ1-2, with a possible D match to TRBD1 (5 bases). CDR3 length: 11 residues. The V end lost 5 bases, the J end lost 9 bases, and 10 bases lay between the germline ends. Germline V gene sequence: CDR1 LGHDT, CDR2 YNNKEL (reference sequence). CDR3 coding DNA: TGTGCCAGCAGCAACCAGGGACGCTACACCTTC. Its protein is CASSNQGRYTF.

The sample holds many counts of this clonotype. The chain carries TRBV12-3 or TRBV12-4 and TRBJ2-1; D may be TRBD1 (6 bases). The CDR3 is 13 amino acids. Trimming cost V 4 bases and J 4 bases, with 8 bases left between them. The CDR3 DNA is TGTGCCAGCAGTTCCGGACAGTACAATGAGCAGTTCTTC. This translates into CASSSGQYNEQFF.

This clonotype was detected ten times or more. This chain uses TRBV5-5 with TRBJ2-7; D gene uncertain. The V end was cut by 6 bases, the J end by 3 bases, with 16 bases between. The CDR3 covers 14 residues. Germline CDR1 reads SGHKS; CDR2 reads YYEKEE (reference sequence). CDR3 nucleotide sequence: TGTGCCAGCATCCCTTTAGACCGAAACTACGAGCAGTACTTC. It translates to CASIPLDRNYEQYF.

This clonotype was observed many times. The chain joins TRBV12-3 or TRBV12-4 to TRBJ2-1, with D tentatively TRBD1 (6 bases). The CDR3 is 12 amino acids. V was trimmed by 6 bases and J by 9 bases, leaving 12 bases between them. This CDR3 is CASRFRGAEQFF. Here the CDR3 DNA reads TGTGCCAGCAGATTCAGGGGCGCTGAGCAGTTCTTC.

The chain has TRBV19 and TRBJ2-5, with D tentatively TRBD2 (5 bases). The germline gives CDR1 LNHDA, CDR2 SQIVND (reference sequence). This CDR3 has 14 residues. V was cut by 5 bases and J by 0 bases, with 10 bases left in between. CDR3 sequence (DNA): TGTGCCAGTAGTGACTATCCAGACCAAGAGACCCAGTACTTC. Translating gives CASSDYPDQETQYF.

In this sample, this clonotype turned up many times. In DNA, the CDR3 is TGTGCCAGCAGAACAGGAGATGGCTCACCCCTCCACTTT. It translates to CASRTGDGSPLHF. The rearrangement links TRBV3-1 to TRBJ1-6, with TRBD1 as a possible D gene (5 bases). CDR3 size: 13 residues. Germline V gene sequence: CDR1 LGHDT, CDR2 YNNKEL (reference sequence). Trimming pared 6 bases from V and 10 bases from J, leaving 13 bases between.

This clonotype has ten or more counts. The V call is TRBV12-3 or TRBV12-4, the J call TRBJ2-7; no reliable D call. V lost 1 base to trimming and J lost 3 bases, with 4 bases between them. The CDR3 has 12 residues. For the CDR3, the DNA is TGTGCCAGCAGTTTAGTGCACTACGAGCAGTACTTC. The encoded protein is CASSLVHYEQYF.

This clonotype was detected ten times or more. V is TRBV2 and J is TRBJ2-5; tentatively, D is TRBD1 (5 bases). Germline lookup yields CDR1 SNHLY and CDR2 FYNNEI. This CDR3 spans 15 amino acids. The germline V and J ends were trimmed by 6 bases and 5 bases, with 19 bases remaining between them. The CDR3 bases are TGTGCCAGCAGAGTAGTGCAGGGTGCTATGGAGACCCAGTACTTC. This encodes CASRVVQGAMETQYF.

The CDR3 reads CASSYETDRGQTQYF. The CDR3 DNA follows: TGTGCCAGCAGTTACGAAACCGACAGGGGCCAGACCCAGTACTTC. The chain employs TRBV6-9 and TRBJ2-5, with 8 bases fitting TRBD1. Germline V lookup: CDR1 MNHGY, CDR2 SVAAGI. This CDR3 has 15 amino acids. V was pared by 3 bases and J by 6 bases, with 9 bases of the junction left unmatched.

This clonotype appeared many times. The gene calls are TRBV6-1 and TRBJ1-2; D remains unclear. The germline V gene has CDR1 MNHNS and CDR2 SASEGT. The CDR3 spans 14 residues. The V end was cut by 7 bases, the J end by 0 bases, with 12 bases between. CDR3 DNA: TGTGCCAGCACGCAGTACGTAGCTAACTATGGCTACACCTTC. As protein: CASTQYVANYGYTF.

This clonotype has at least ten counts. The DNA of the CDR3 is TGTGCCAGCAGTCCTCAGGGGGAAACAGATACGCAGTATTTT. It codes for CASSPQGETDTQYF. The V gene is TRBV7-9, the J gene TRBJ2-3; 7 nucleotides align to TRBD1. After removal of 6 bases from V and 3 bases from J, the junction contained 6 bases not matched to a gene. The CDR3 is 14 residues long. CDR1 is SEHNR, CDR2 FQNEAQ, per germline (reference sequence).

In this sample, this clonotype turned up many times. The chain joins TRBV18 to TRBJ2-3; D unclear. CDR1 is KGHSH and CDR2 is LQKENI in the germline V gene. The CDR3 length is 15 residues. Deletions cut 0 bases from V and 1 base from J, with 8 bases between. The CDR3 here is CASSPPSIGTDTQYF. For the CDR3, the DNA is TGTGCCAGCTCACCACCTAGCATTGGCACAGATACGCAGTATTTT.

In DNA, the CDR3 is TGTGCCAGTAGTGGCGTAGCGGGGAACACCGGGGAGCTGTTTTTT. The encoded protein is CASSGVAGNTGELFF. The chain has TRBV19 and TRBJ2-2; 7 bases agree with TRBD2. With V trimmed by 5 bases and J by 1 base, 4 bases remained unmatched. Looked up from germline, CDR1 is LNHDA and CDR2 is SQIVND (reference sequence). There are 15 residues in the CDR3.

This clonotype was seen many times. The V gene is TRBV11-2, the J gene TRBJ1-2; TRBD1 matches at 10 bases. The junction had 8 bases not matched to a gene; V was cut back by 6 bases and J by 7 bases. This CDR3 has 14 residues. The germline gives CDR1 SGHAT, CDR2 FQNNGV. CDR3 bases: TGTGCCAGCAGACTTCTGACAGGGGGCCGTGGCTACACCTTC. This translates into CASRLLTGGRGYTF.

The rearrangement joins TRBV2 to TRBJ1-2, with D perhaps matching TRBD1 (5 bases). Deletions cut 2 bases from V and 8 bases from J, with 15 bases between. Germline CDR1 SNHLY, CDR2 FYNNEI. This CDR3 is 14 amino acids long. The DNA for the CDR3 is TGTGCCAGCAGTGAACTCCAGGGTTTAATGGGCTACACCTTC. This codes for CASSELQGLMGYTF.

The chain joins TRBV20-1 to TRBJ2-1; 11 positions match TRBD1. The CDR3 has 13 residues. Germline-derived CDR1 and CDR2 are DFQATT and SNEGSKA (reference sequence). V was clipped by 8 bases and J by 5 bases; unmatched bases: 5. This CDR3 reads CSQDRGPHNEQFF. The DNA of the CDR3 is TGCAGTCAGGACAGGGGGCCCCACAATGAGCAGTTCTTC.

V usage is TRBV11-2 and J usage is TRBJ2-1; D is unresolved. V lost 5 bases to trimming and J lost 2 bases, with 16 bases between them. This CDR3 is 16 amino acids long. Germline CDR1 is SGHAT and CDR2 is FQNNGV. CDR3 amino acids: CASSLWTPSPYNEQFF. DNA of the CDR3: TGTGCCAGCAGCCTTTGGACCCCGAGCCCCTACAATGAGCAGTTCTTC.

The genes are TRBV19 and TRBJ2-1, with TRBD2 matching over 13 bases. The CDR3 has 16 amino acids. The germline CDR1 and CDR2 sequences are LNHDA and SQIVND (reference sequence). The V and J ends lost 4 bases and 12 bases, in that order; junction bases with no gene match: 12. This CDR3 reads CASSNSPGLAGAAQFF. CDR3 coding DNA: TGTGCCAGTAGTAACTCCCCCGGACTAGCGGGGGCCGCGCAGTTCTTC. The full variable domain, in which reference TRBV19 and TRBJ2-1 provide the parts outside the CDR3, is DGGITQSPKYLFRKEGQNVTLSCEQNLNHDAMYWYRQDPGQGLRLIYYSQIVNDFQKGDIAEGYSVSREKKESFPLTVTSAQKNPTAFYLCASSNSPGLAGAAQFFGPGTRLTVL.

Only a few counts were recorded for this clonotype. The chain combines TRBV7-8 with TRBJ2-7; D remains unclear. This CDR3 is 14 amino acids long. CDR1 is SGHVS, CDR2 FQNEAQ, per germline. The V and J ends lost 5 bases and 5 bases respectively, with 16 bases between them. This chain's CDR3 is CASSLRPVSHEQYF. The CDR3 nucleotides are TGTGCCAGCAGCCTCAGACCGGTATCCCACGAGCAGTACTTC.

This clonotype was counted at least ten times. The genes are TRBV6-1 and TRBJ1-1; no firm D call. The germline V and J ends were trimmed by 5 bases and 0 bases, with 13 bases remaining between them. Germline V lookup: CDR1 MNHNS, CDR2 SASEGT. There are 15 residues in the CDR3. The CDR3 DNA reads TGTGCCAGCAGTTTAAGACTTCTCATGAACACTGAAGCTTTCTTT. Translation gives CASSLRLLMNTEAFF.